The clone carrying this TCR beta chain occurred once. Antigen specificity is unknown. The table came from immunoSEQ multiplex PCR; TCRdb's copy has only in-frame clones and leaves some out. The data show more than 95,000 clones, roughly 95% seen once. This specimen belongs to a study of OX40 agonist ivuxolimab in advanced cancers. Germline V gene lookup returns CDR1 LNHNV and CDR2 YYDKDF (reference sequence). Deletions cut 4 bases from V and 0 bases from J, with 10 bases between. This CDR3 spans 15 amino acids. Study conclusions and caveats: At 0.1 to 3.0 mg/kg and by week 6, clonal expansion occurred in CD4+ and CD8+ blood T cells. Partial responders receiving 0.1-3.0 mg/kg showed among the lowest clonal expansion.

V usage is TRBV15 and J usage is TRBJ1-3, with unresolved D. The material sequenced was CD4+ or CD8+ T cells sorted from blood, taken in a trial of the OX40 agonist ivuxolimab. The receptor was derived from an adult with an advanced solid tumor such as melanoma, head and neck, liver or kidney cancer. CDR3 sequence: CATSIGLLSGNTIYF. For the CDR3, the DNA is TGTGCCACCAGCATAGGTTTACTCTCTGGAAACACCATATATTTT.